This record covers a single TCR beta chain. Its antigen remains unknown. Fulfillment of recently defined diagnostic criteria for definite or probable disease was shown by the patients with Susac syndrome. These data belong to a study of CD8 T cells in Susac syndrome. Study-level points and caveats: An acknowledgment was made by the study that its TCR sequencing and HLA analysis involved relatively few individuals.

The germline gives CDR1 SGDLS, CDR2 YYNGEE. The CDR3 contains 13 residues. The ends were cut back, 0 bases at V and 6 bases at J, with 10 bases in the middle. It was with random hexamers that about 0.45 to 1 ug RNA was reverse transcribed. TCRdb independently ran MiXCR on the immunoSEQ multiplex PCR reads; one entry per CDR3 protein. Here the sample spans 200,000 or so distinct CDR3 sequences, approximately 95% being singletons. This sequence joins TRBV9 and TRBJ2-7; tentative D call: TRBD1 (6 bases). Source material: CD8+ T cells from PBMCs. This receptor was identified in a human donor with Susac syndrome. Written as DNA, the CDR3 is TGTGCCAGCAGCGTAGGGAGCAGGGGCGAGCAGTACTTC. It translates to CASSVGSRGEQYF.